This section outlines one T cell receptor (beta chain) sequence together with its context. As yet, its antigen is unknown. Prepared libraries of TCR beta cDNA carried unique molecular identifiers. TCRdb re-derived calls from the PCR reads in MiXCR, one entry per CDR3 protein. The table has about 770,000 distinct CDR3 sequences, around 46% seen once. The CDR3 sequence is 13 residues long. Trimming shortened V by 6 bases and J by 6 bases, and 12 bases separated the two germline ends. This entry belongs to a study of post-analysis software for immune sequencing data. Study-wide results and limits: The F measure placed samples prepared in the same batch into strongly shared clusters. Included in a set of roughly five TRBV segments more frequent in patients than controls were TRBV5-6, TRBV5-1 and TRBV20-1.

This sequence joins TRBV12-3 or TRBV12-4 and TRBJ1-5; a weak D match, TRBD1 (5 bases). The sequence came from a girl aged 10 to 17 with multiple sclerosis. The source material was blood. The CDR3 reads CASRGPMSQPQHF. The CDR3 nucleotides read TGTGCCAGCAGGGGACCCATGAGTCAGCCCCAGCATTTT.